A selection of T cell receptor beta chains follows, all from one sample in a study of cytotoxic CD8 clonotypes in ibrutinib-treated CLL. The data were produced by immunoSEQ multiplex PCR, yet TCRdb's version contains in-frame clones alone and is incomplete. In the table there are tens of thousands of clones, roughly 49% of which are singletons. This specimen was PBMCs, taken before ibrutinib treatment. The receptor source for this set is a human donor with chronic lymphocytic leukemia. CDR3s include the opening cysteine and the closing phenylalanine or tryptophan. A D gene is named only where the DNA matches it firmly. Size tells how often a clone was seen (once, few, many) or the class of an expanded clone, and some rows leave it out.

v_gene	d_gene	j_gene	abundance	CDR3nt	CDR3aa
TRBV7-9	TRBD1	TRBJ1-1	few	TGTGCCAGCAGCTTCGGGACAGGGGTTACTGAAGCTTTCTTT	CASSFGTGVTEAFF
TRBV9	.	TRBJ1-6	.	TGTGCCAGCAGCGTAGCCACAGGAGGGGTCTCACCCCTCCACTTT	CASSVATGGVSPLHF
TRBV29-1	.	TRBJ2-3	once	TGCAGCGTTGGGAGGGGGGGTCGCACAGATACGCAGTATTTT	CSVGRGGRTDTQYF
TRBV2	.	TRBJ1-1	few	TGTGCCAGCAAGACGGACACTAACACTGAAGCTTTCTTT	CASKTDTNTEAFF
TRBV2	.	TRBJ1-5	.	TGTGCCAGCGCATTCCAGGGAAATCAGCCCCAGCATTTT	CASAFQGNQPQHF
TRBV16	TRBD1	TRBJ2-3	medium-sized	TGTGCCAGCAGCCAACCGGACAGGGGAGATACGCAGTATTTT	CASSQPDRGDTQYF
TRBV7-3	.	TRBJ1-1	.	TGTGCCAGCAGCTCGGGGGGTACTGAAGCTTTCTTT	CASSSGGTEAFF
TRBV5-1	.	TRBJ2-5	.	TGCGCCAGCAGCCCCGGACAGAGCCAAGAGACCCAGTACTTC	CASSPGQSQETQYF
TRBV19	.	TRBJ1-1	.	TGTGCCAGTAGTATAACGGGAGAGAACACTGAAGCTTTCTTT	CASSITGENTEAFF
TRBV19	TRBD1	TRBJ1-2	few	TGTGCCAGTAGCGATCCAGGGGGCGGAACGTATGGCTACACCTTC	CASSDPGGGTYGYTF
TRBV7-6	TRBD1	TRBJ1-2	.	TGTGCCAGCCGGGACAGGGCAGAGGATGGCTACACCTTC	CASRDRAEDGYTF
TRBV29-1	.	TRBJ2-1	.	TGCAGCGTCCTCCTCTTAACGGCTGAGCAGTTCTTC	CSVLLLTAEQFF
TRBV2	TRBD1	TRBJ1-1	.	TGTGCCAGCAGGGGACAGGGGAGGAACACTGAAGCTTTCTTT	CASRGQGRNTEAFF
TRBV5-6	TRBD1	TRBJ1-1	.	TGTGCCAGCAGCTCCCGACAGGGAGACACTGAAGCTTTCTTT	CASSSRQGDTEAFF
TRBV7-6	.	TRBJ1-5	.	TGTGCCAGCAGCTCCTTCGAAGATAGCAATCAGCCCCAGCATTTT	CASSSFEDSNQPQHF
TRBV6-5	TRBD1	TRBJ2-2	medium-sized	TGTGCCAGCAGTTATGGGACAGGGGACACCGGGGAGCTGTTTTTT	CASSYGTGDTGELFF
TRBV5-1	TRBD1	TRBJ2-1	.	TGCGCCAGCAGCTTGGCCAGGGGACAGGGCAAGGTGAATGAGCAGTTCTTC	CASSLARGQGKVNEQFF
TRBV2	TRBD1	TRBJ2-7	.	TGTGCCAGCAGGACAGGGTTGGGCTCCTACGAGCAGTACTTC	CASRTGLGSYEQYF
TRBV2	.	TRBJ1-3	.	TGTGCCAGCTGGGGCGCCGGGAACTCTGGAAACACCATATATTTT	CASWGAGNSGNTIYF
TRBV2	TRBD2	TRBJ2-2	.	TGTGCCAGCAGTGAAGGTCCAGGCGGGAGCACCGGGGAGCTGTTTTTT	CASSEGPGGSTGELFF
TRBV6-6	TRBD1	TRBJ1-2	once	TGTGCCAGCAGTTACCGGACAGGGCCGAGCGGCTACACCTTC	CASSYRTGPSGYTF
TRBV6-5	.	TRBJ1-4	.	TGTGCCAGCAGTACCTCCTGGAGAAATGAAAAACTGTTTTTT	CASSTSWRNEKLFF
TRBV11-2	TRBD1	TRBJ2-7	.	TGTGCCAGCAGCTTAGCCGGGGACAGGGGGTTATTCTACGAGCAGTACTTC	CASSLAGDRGLFYEQYF
TRBV6-6	TRBD1	TRBJ1-2	.	TGTGCCAGCAGTTACTTTGGACAGGGAAGTGGCTACACCTTC	CASSYFGQGSGYTF
TRBV2	.	TRBJ1-1	few	TGTGCCAGCAGTGAAGCCAATGGGGGGAACACTGAAGCTTTCTTT	CASSEANGGNTEAFF
TRBV6-5	.	TRBJ2-5	.	TGTGCCAGCAGACAGGCAAGAGGGACCCAGTACTTC	CASRQARGTQYF
TRBV10-1	TRBD1	TRBJ2-5	medium-sized	TGCGCCAGCAGTGATAGGACAGGGGGTAGAGAGACCCAGTACTTC	CASSDRTGGRETQYF
TRBV28	.	TRBJ2-3	.	TGTGCCAGCAGTTTGGTGGACAGACGCACAGATACGCAGTATTTT	CASSLVDRRTDTQYF
TRBV25-1	.	TRBJ1-3	.	TGTGCCAGCAGTGATCAGGGTTACCCTGGAAACACCATATATTTT	CASSDQGYPGNTIYF
TRBV7-9	TRBD1	TRBJ1-4	once	TGTGCCAGCCAGACTCAGGGGGCACCTAATGAAAAACTGTTTTTT	CASQTQGAPNEKLFF
TRBV19	.	TRBJ2-3	.	TGTGCCAGTAGCCTATTATTACGGGATACGCAGTATTTT	CASSLLLRDTQYF
TRBV2	.	TRBJ1-2	few	TGTGCCAGCAGTGAAGGCCCCCGGGACGGCTATGGCTACACCTTC	CASSEGPRDGYGYTF
TRBV7-2	.	TRBJ1-4	.	TGTGCCAGCAGCTTTTCCCAGGACAGTGCGCGAGAAAAACTGTTTTTT	CASSFSQDSAREKLFF
TRBV6-6	TRBD2	TRBJ2-3	.	TGTGCCAGCTCTAGGACTAGCGGGGCTGTCACAGATACGCAGTATTTT	CASSRTSGAVTDTQYF
TRBV6-6	.	TRBJ2-7	.	TGTGCCAGCAGCCCCGCCTCCTACGAGCAGTACTTC	CASSPASYEQYF
TRBV6-4	.	TRBJ1-5	.	TGTGCCAGCAGTGACTCAGCCCTTAGCAATCAGCCCCAGCATTTT	CASSDSALSNQPQHF
TRBV7-9	.	TRBJ2-5	.	TGTGCCAGCAGCTTAGCGCCAGGACTCCAAGAGACCCAGTACTTC	CASSLAPGLQETQYF
TRBV9	.	TRBJ2-7	.	TGTGCCAGCAGCGTATCCCCGGGACCTCCCTACGAGCAGTACTTC	CASSVSPGPPYEQYF
TRBV18	.	TRBJ1-1	medium-sized	TGTGCCAGCTCACCAATGGGGGGCACTGAAGCTTTCTTT	CASSPMGGTEAFF
TRBV30	.	TRBJ2-5	once	TGTGCCTGGAGTCGCAGTTACCAAGAGACCCAGTACTTC	CAWSRSYQETQYF
TRBV18	.	TRBJ1-5	few	TGTGCCAGCTCACCACAACAGGGCCTAAATCAGCCCCAGCATTTT	CASSPQQGLNQPQHF
TRBV5-1	TRBD1	TRBJ1-2	.	TGCGCCAGCAGCTTGGATAAGGGGGCAGATGGCTACACCTTC	CASSLDKGADGYTF
TRBV27	TRBD1	TRBJ1-1	.	TGTGCCAGCAGTTTATCGGTGTACAGGGGGCGCACTGAAGCTTTCTTT	CASSLSVYRGRTEAFF
TRBV18	.	TRBJ1-5	.	TGTGCCAGCTCACCAACCGGGAGGGGCTACAATCAGCCCCAGCATTTT	CASSPTGRGYNQPQHF
TRBV2	.	TRBJ1-1	.	TGTGCCAGCAGTGAATTCGAAGCTTTCTTT	CASSEFEAFF
TRBV2	.	TRBJ1-6	.	TGTGCCAGCAGTACAGGCGGGGTTGTTAATTCACCCCTCCACTTT	CASSTGGVVNSPLHF
TRBV5-6	.	TRBJ2-2	.	TGTGCCAGCAGCTTGGCCGTGTCGACCGGGGAGCTGTTTTTT	CASSLAVSTGELFF
TRBV10-3	.	TRBJ2-7	few	TGTGCCATCAGTGAGTTGGGCGGCACCTACGAGCAGTACTTC	CAISELGGTYEQYF
TRBV2	TRBD1	TRBJ1-6	.	TGTGCCAGCACCACCGGGACAGGGGATAATTCACCCCTCCACTTT	CASTTGTGDNSPLHF
TRBV5-1	TRBD1	TRBJ1-4	.	TGCGCCAGCAGCGCCTCACAGGGGGCGGGTGAAAAACTGTTTTTT	CASSASQGAGEKLFF
TRBV5-1	TRBD1	TRBJ1-2	.	TGCGCCAGCAGCGCCTGGGACAGCTCCCTCTATGGCTACACCTTC	CASSAWDSSLYGYTF